What follows are 2 T cell receptor beta chains derived from one specimen sequenced in a study of siplizumab effects on memory and regulatory T cells. The repertoire was sequenced with immunoSEQ multiplex PCR; TCRdb's copy has only in-frame clones and lacks some. Among about 110,000 clones listed, roughly 92% were seen once. Source material: CD4+ T cells sorted from blood. The origin of the receptors is a human donor in good health.

This clone was seen a handful of times. The chain carries TRBV6-4 and TRBJ1-1; D is uncertain. Germline-derived CDR1 and CDR2 are MRHNA and SNTAGT. CDR3 size: 13 residues. The V end lost 4 bases, the J end lost 3 bases, and 9 bases lay between the germline ends. The CDR3 DNA follows: TGTGCCAGCAGTGCTTCCAGAGACACTGAAGCTTTCTTT. It is translated as CASSASRDTEAFF.

This clone came up once. This chain connects TRBV5-5 to TRBJ2-5; 7 bases agree with TRBD2. Germline V gene sequence: CDR1 SGHKS, CDR2 YYEKEE (reference sequence). The trim removed 0 bases at V and 5 bases at J, leaving 7 bases unmatched. This CDR3 comprises 15 residues. The CDR3 bases are TGTGCCAGCAGCTTGGGATCAGGGAGGGTGGAGACCCAGTACTTC. Translating it yields CASSLGSGRVETQYF.